This is a list of T cell receptor beta chains from one sample in a study of graft-versus-host responses after intestinal transplantation. Measured with immunoSEQ multiplex PCR; TCRdb has only the in-frame clones, and not every one. Of tens of thousands of clones in the sample, around 90% are singletons; the top ten hold 7% to 8.5%. The antigens of these receptors remain unknown. Sequencing was performed on unstimulated CD8+ T cells sorted from spleen or lymph node cells, taken before transplant. The receptors were sampled from a human donor who was the organ donor for an intestinal transplant. Both conserved end residues are trimmed from each CDR3.

j_gene | v_gene | CDR3aa
TRBJ2-2 | TRBV7-9 | ASSEAGTGAGELF
TRBJ2-5 | TRBV11-2 | ASSLDGIPRWLETQY
TRBJ1-2 | TRBV6-1 | ASSEADWATGYGYT
TRBJ1-2 | TRBV29-1 | SVDEAGQGVYGYT
TRBJ1-2 | TRBV2 | ASSEGADGYT
TRBJ2-5 | TRBV6-6 | ASSPGLAGGLKTQY
TRBJ1-1 | TRBV6-5 | ASSYSALNTEAF
TRBJ1-1 | TRBV11-2 | ASSLGQSPNTEAF
TRBJ1-5 | TRBV7-2 | ASRGGGLSNQPQH
TRBJ2-5 | TRBV11-1 | ASSFGGWRVQETQY
TRBJ2-2 | TRBV13 | ASSLVAGELF
TRBJ1-1 | TRBV13 | ASRDIRVLNTEAF
TRBJ2-1 | TRBV5-4 | ASSPEKPRSYNEQF
TRBJ1-6 | TRBV11-2 | ASRLISSYNSPLH
TRBJ2-2 | TRBV6-1 | ASRGKSNTGELF
TRBJ1-3 | TRBV9 | ASSVEGGPGNTIY
TRBJ2-1 | TRBV5-6 | ASSFTGRPYNEQF
TRBJ2-3 | TRBV6-6 | ASSYSATDTQY
TRBJ1-2 | TRBV27 | ASSPTGNYGYT
TRBJ1-1 | TRBV19 | ASSYRNTEAF
TRBJ2-7 | TRBV4-1 | ASSQRQHSYEQY
TRBJ2-5 | TRBV5-6 | ASSFGEGETQY